This entry is about one TCR beta chain. What it recognizes is unknown. This sample is part of a study of shared clonotypes between healthy human individuals. Study-wide results and caveats: Only blood underwent sampling, and tissue repertoires likely differ. A limitation of the genetic and exposure-history diversity represented arose from few donors. Generally, estimated richness proved larger in naive subsets than it did in memory subsets.

Deep-level running was used for the assay. Profiled with immunoSEQ multiplex PCR; TCRdb holds only in-frame clones, not every one. Of about 1.4 million clones listed, around 95% are singletons. Germline V gives CDR1 SGDLS, CDR2 YYNGEE. This CDR3 is 16 amino acids long. V was clipped by 6 bases and J by 6 bases, with 25 bases between them. The receptor was derived from a man aged 25 to 45 in good health. Specimen: naive CD4+ T cells sorted from blood. The subset here: CD45RA+ positively selected. The genes are TRBV9 and TRBJ2-7, with D perhaps matching TRBD1 (6 bases). DNA of the CDR3: TGTGCCAGCACCGTGGGACACCCCAGAGTATTGTTCGAGCAGTACTTC. This gives the protein CASTVGHPRVLFEQYF.